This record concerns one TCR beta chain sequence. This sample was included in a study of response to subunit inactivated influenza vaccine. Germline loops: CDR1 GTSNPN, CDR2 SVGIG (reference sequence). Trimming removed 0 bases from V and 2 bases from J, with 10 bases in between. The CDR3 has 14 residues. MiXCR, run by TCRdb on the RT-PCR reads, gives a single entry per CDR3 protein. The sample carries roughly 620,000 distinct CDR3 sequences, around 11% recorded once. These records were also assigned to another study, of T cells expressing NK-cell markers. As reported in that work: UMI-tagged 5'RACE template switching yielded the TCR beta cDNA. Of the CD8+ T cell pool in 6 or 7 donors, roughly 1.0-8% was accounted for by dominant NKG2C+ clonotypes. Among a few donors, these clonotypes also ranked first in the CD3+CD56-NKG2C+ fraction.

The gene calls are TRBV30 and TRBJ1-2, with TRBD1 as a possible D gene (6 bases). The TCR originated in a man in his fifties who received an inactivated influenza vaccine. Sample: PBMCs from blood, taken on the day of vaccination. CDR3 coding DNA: TGTGCCTGGAGTGTTCGGGGGGCAAACTATGGCTACACCTTC. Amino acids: CAWSVRGANYGYTF.